Listed below are T cell receptor beta chains from one sample, sequenced in a study of cytomegalovirus exposure and HLA in healthy donors. The table came from immunoSEQ multiplex PCR; TCRdb's copy has only in-frame clones and leaves some out. In the table there are around 190,000 clones, roughly 79% of which are singletons. What was sequenced was PBMCs. The receptors were gathered from a man aged 25 to 40 in good health and CMV-seronegative. Both conserved end residues are part of each CDR3. A D gene is named only where the DNA matches it firmly. The size entry is marked missing in some rows and otherwise reads once, few, many or a size class.

TGTGCCTGGAGTGCCCCGATCAGGGGGATCAAGACCCAGTACTTC	CAWSAPIRGIKTQYF	TRBJ2-5	TRBD1	TRBV30	NA
TGCAGCGCCCGGGGGGGGAGCAATGAGCAGTTCTTC	CSARGGSNEQFF	TRBJ2-1	TRBD2	TRBV29-1	NA
TGTGCCAGCAGTGTTAGGACAGGGGCCGTAGGAACTGAAGCTTTCTTT	CASSVRTGAVGTEAFF	TRBJ1-1	TRBD1	TRBV6-1	NA
TGTGCCAGCAGCGGGGGGGTCGGTTACGAGCAGTACTTC	CASSGGVGYEQYF	TRBJ2-7	TRBD2	TRBV5-4	NA
TGTGCCAGCAGCTTCCCCCAAGACAGGGGGAGGAATGAGCAGTTCTTC	CASSFPQDRGRNEQFF	TRBJ2-1	TRBD1	TRBV7-9	few
TGTGCCAGCGGTCTGGGCCAAAGCAGCAATCAGCCCCAGCATTTT	CASGLGQSSNQPQHF	TRBJ1-5	NA	TRBV2	NA
TGTGCCAGCAGTTTAATTCCGGGAGGGCCCTACGAGCAGTACTTC	CASSLIPGGPYEQYF	TRBJ2-7	TRBD2	TRBV27	NA
TGTGCCAGCAGCTCAAACGGGGGGGACACTGAAGCTTTCTTT	CASSSNGGDTEAFF	TRBJ1-1	NA	TRBV7-3	NA
TGTGCCAGCAGTGGAGGACTAGCGTTAGCAGATACGCAGTATTTT	CASSGGLALADTQYF	TRBJ2-3	TRBD2	TRBV25-1	NA
TGTGCCAGCAGCTTCCAGCGTAGGGGGTCAACCGGGGAGCTGTTTTTT	CASSFQRRGSTGELFF	TRBJ2-2	NA	TRBV7-9	NA
TGTGCCAGCAGCTTAGTGGGTAGCGGGAGTGCCGGGGAGCTGTTTTTT	CASSLVGSGSAGELFF	TRBJ2-2	TRBD2	TRBV7-2	NA
TGTGCCAGCAAGATTAGTCAGGTTCCCACCGGGGAGCTGTTTTTT	CASKISQVPTGELFF	TRBJ2-2	NA	TRBV6-1	NA
TGCGCCAGCAGCTTGGACACTAGCGGATACAATGAGCAGTTCTTC	CASSLDTSGYNEQFF	TRBJ2-1	TRBD2	TRBV5-1	few
TGTGCCAGCAGTGAAGGAGGTTTCAGTAACACCATATATTTT	CASSEGGFSNTIYF	TRBJ1-3	NA	TRBV2	NA
TGTGCCAGTAGTCATAGCAATCAGCCCCAGCATTTT	CASSHSNQPQHF	TRBJ1-5	NA	TRBV19	NA
TGTGCCAGCAGCGGGACACTAGCGGGGGAGTCCTGGGAGCAGTACTTC	CASSGTLAGESWEQYF	TRBJ2-7	TRBD2	TRBV9	NA
TGTGCCAGCAGTGAAGGACTATACTATGAGCAGTTCTTC	CASSEGLYYEQFF	TRBJ2-1	NA	TRBV25-1	NA
TGTGCCAGCAGCCCCCGACTAGCTTCCCACGAGCAGTACTTC	CASSPRLASHEQYF	TRBJ2-7	TRBD2	TRBV7-6	NA
TGTGCCAGCAGTGTACGTCCGGGACTACCCATCTCTGGGGCCAACGTCCTGACTTTC	CASSVRPGLPISGANVLTF	TRBJ2-6	TRBD2	TRBV28	NA
TGTGCCAGCAGCTCCGGACAGGGTACACGGAACACCATATATTTT	CASSSGQGTRNTIYF	TRBJ1-3	TRBD1	TRBV5-4	NA
TGTGCCAGCAGTTACTCTGAGACAGGACCCCAGTATTTT	CASSYSETGPQYF	TRBJ2-3	NA	TRBV6-6	few
TGTGCCTTACTAGCGGGAGTGCGCCAAGAGACCCAGTACTTC	CALLAGVRQETQYF	TRBJ2-5	TRBD2	TRBV30	NA
TGCGCCAGCAGCCAAGCCGGGACTAGCGGCACAGATACGCAGTATTTT	CASSQAGTSGTDTQYF	TRBJ2-3	TRBD2	TRBV4-1	NA
TGTGCCAGCAGCTTAGGTTGGCAGGGGTACTATGGCTACACCTTC	CASSLGWQGYYGYTF	TRBJ1-2	NA	TRBV7-9	NA
TGTGCCAGCAGTTTATGGACAACTGGAAACACCATATATTTT	CASSLWTTGNTIYF	TRBJ1-3	NA	TRBV28	NA
TGCGCCAGCAGCACCCGACAGGGCGGCACTGAAGCTTTCTTT	CASSTRQGGTEAFF	TRBJ1-1	TRBD1	TRBV4-1	many
TGTGCCAGCAGTTACCAAGGGGGGGTCGCCTACGAGCAGTACTTC	CASSYQGGVAYEQYF	TRBJ2-7	NA	TRBV6-5	NA
TGCAGCGTTGAAGTTCGGCTAGCGGGGGGAAAGCAGTTCTTC	CSVEVRLAGGKQFF	TRBJ2-1	TRBD2	TRBV29-1	NA
TGTGCCAGCGGCGATAGCAGTCACTCCTACGAGCAGTACTTC	CASGDSSHSYEQYF	TRBJ2-7	NA	TRBV2	NA